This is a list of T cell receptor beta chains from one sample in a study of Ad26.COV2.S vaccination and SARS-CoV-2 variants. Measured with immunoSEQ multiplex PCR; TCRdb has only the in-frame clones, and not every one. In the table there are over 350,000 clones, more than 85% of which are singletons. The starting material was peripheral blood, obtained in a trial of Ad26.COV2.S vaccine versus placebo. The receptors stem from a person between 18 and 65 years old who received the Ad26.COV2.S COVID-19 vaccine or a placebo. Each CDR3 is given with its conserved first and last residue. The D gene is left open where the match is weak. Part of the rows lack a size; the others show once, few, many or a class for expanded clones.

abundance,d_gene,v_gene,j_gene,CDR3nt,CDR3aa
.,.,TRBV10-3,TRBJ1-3,TGTGCCATCAGTGCAGGAGCCGGAGAAGATGGAAACACCATATATTTT,CAISAGAGEDGNTIYF
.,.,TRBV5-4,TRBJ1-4,TGTGCCAGCAGCTCACGGGACGGAACTAATGAAAAACTGTTTTTT,CASSSRDGTNEKLFF
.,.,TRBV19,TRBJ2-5,TGTGCCAGTAGCCCGGGGGTCGAGGAGACCCAGTACTTC,CASSPGVEETQYF
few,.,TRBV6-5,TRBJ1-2,TGTGCCAGCAGACGGACTTACCCCTATGGCTACACCTTC,CASRRTYPYGYTF
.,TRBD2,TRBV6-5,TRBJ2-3,TGTGCCAGCAGGGAGGGGACTATATTGCGCGATACGCAGTATTTT,CASREGTILRDTQYF
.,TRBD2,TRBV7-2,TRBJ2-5,TGTGCCAGCAGCTTAAGAGGGCTAGCGGGGGGGAGACAAGAGACCCAGTACTTC,CASSLRGLAGGRQETQYF
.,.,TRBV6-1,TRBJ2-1,TGTGCCAGCAGTGAAGCGGTAGCAGAGAATGAGCAGTTCTTC,CASSEAVAENEQFF
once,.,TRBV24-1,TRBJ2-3,TGTGCCACCAGTGACGACTATTATACGCAGTATTTT,CATSDDYYTQYF
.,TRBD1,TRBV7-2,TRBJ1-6,TGTGCCAGCAGGCCCGGGACAGGAGCTTCACCCCTCCACTTT,CASRPGTGASPLHF
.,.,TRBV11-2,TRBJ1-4,TGTGCCAGCAGCTTAGTCCAGCATCCGAAGGGTGAAAAACTGTTTTTT,CASSLVQHPKGEKLFF
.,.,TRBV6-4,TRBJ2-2,TGTGCCAGCAGTGGTGGCACCGGGGAGCTGTTTTTT,CASSGGTGELFF
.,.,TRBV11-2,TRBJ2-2,TGTGCCAGCAGCTTGTTTAGGTGGGCGGAGGTGAACACCGGGGAGCTGTTTTTT,CASSLFRWAEVNTGELFF
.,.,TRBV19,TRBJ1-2,TGTGCCAGTAGCCACGGGGATTTTGGAGACTATGGCTACACCTTC,CASSHGDFGDYGYTF
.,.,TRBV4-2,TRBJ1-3,TGTGCCAGCAGCCAAGCAATACTAGTCGGAAACACCATATATTTT,CASSQAILVGNTIYF
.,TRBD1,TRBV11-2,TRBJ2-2,TGTGCCAGCGGTCGGGACAGTTCGAACACCGGGGAGCTGTTTTTT,CASGRDSSNTGELFF
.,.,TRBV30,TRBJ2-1,TGTGCCTGGAGTGGGGGCTCGGATGAGCAGTTCTTC,CAWSGGSDEQFF
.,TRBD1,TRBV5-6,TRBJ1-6,TGTGCCAGCAGCTTAGGGACAGCAGCAATAAGGTATAATTCACCCCTCCACTTT,CASSLGTAAIRYNSPLHF
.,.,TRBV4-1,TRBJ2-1,TGCGCCAGCAGCCAAACAGGAGACAATGAGCAGTTCTTC,CASSQTGDNEQFF
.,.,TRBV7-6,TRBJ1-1,TGTGCCAGCAGCTTCGCGGCCGGGGAGGTGAACACTGAAGCTTTCTTT,CASSFAAGEVNTEAFF
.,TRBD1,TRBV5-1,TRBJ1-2,TGCGCCAGCAGCTCCGGACTGACAGGGGGAAATGAGGATGGCTACACCTTC,CASSSGLTGGNEDGYTF
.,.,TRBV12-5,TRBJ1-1,TGTGCTAGTGGTTCGGACGTATTCTACACTGAAGCTTTCTTT,CASGSDVFYTEAFF
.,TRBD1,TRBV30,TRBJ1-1,TGTGCCTGGAGTCCACAGGGGGCTGGGGCTTTCTTT,CAWSPQGAGAFF
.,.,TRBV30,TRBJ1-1,TGTGCCTGGAGCCCCCCGGGGGACACTGAAGCTTTCTTT,CAWSPPGDTEAFF
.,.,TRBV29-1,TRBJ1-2,TGCAGCGTTGGAGGGGACCGCTATGGCTACACCTTC,CSVGGDRYGYTF
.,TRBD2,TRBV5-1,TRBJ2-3,TGCGCCAGCAGCTTGGTGGGGACTAGTAGAAGCACAGATACGCAGTATTTT,CASSLVGTSRSTDTQYF
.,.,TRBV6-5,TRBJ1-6,TGTGCCAGTCGGGACTGGAATTCACCCCTCCACTTT,CASRDWNSPLHF
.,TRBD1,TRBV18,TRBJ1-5,TGTGCCAGCTCACTCGGGACAGGGGGCAATCAGCCCCAGCATTTT,CASSLGTGGNQPQHF
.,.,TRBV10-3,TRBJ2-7,TGTGCCATCAGCGCAGGGTCAATGTTCGAGCAGTACTTC,CAISAGSMFEQYF
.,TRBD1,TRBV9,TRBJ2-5,TGTGCCAGCAGCGTAGCACAGGGGGCGTGGGAGACCCAGTACTTC,CASSVAQGAWETQYF
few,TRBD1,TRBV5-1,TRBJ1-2,TGCGCCAGCAGCTCGACAGGGGATGGCTACACCTTC,CASSSTGDGYTF
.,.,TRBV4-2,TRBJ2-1,TGTGCCAGCAGCCAAGGAGAGAGCTCCTACAATGAGCAGTTCTTC,CASSQGESSYNEQFF
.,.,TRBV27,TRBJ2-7,TGTGCCAGCAGTCCGCCGGGCAGGCATTTCGGGCAGTACTTC,CASSPPGRHFGQYF
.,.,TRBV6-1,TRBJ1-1,TGTGCCAGCAGTGAATTAGGGCACACTGAAGCTTTCTTT,CASSELGHTEAFF
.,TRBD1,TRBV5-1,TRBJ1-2,TGCGCCAGCAGCTTACAGGGGAATGGCTACACCTTC,CASSLQGNGYTF
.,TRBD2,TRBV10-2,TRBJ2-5,TGCGCCAGCAGTGCTAGCGGGGGACGGGAGACCCAGTACTTC,CASSASGGRETQYF
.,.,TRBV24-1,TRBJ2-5,TGTGCCACCAGTGACACAGGGCTGGAGACCCAGTACTTC,CATSDTGLETQYF
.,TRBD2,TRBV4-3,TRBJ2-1,TGCGCCAGCAGCCGTAATCCCGGGACTAGCGGGGGGAATGAGCAGTTCTTC,CASSRNPGTSGGNEQFF
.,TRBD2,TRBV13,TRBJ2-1,TGTGCCAGCAGCCTAGGGACTAGGATACAATATGAGCAGTTCTTC,CASSLGTRIQYEQFF
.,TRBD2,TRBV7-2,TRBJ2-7,TGTGCCAGCAGCTTAGGGGGGACTAGCAGGTACGAGCAGTACTTC,CASSLGGTSRYEQYF
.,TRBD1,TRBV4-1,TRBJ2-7,TGCGCCAGCAGGGATTGGACAGGGGACTACGAGCAGTACTTC,CASRDWTGDYEQYF
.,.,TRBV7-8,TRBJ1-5,TGTGCCAGCAGTCCATTGAAAAGTGGGCCCCAGCATTTT,CASSPLKSGPQHF
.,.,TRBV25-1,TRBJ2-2,TGTGCCAGCAGAACAACAGGGTACACCGGGGAGCTGTTTTTT,CASRTTGYTGELFF
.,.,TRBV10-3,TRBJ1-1,TGTGCCATCAGTGAGACGGGCATGAACACTGAAGCTTTCTTT,CAISETGMNTEAFF
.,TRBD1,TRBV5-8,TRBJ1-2,TGTGCCAGCACCTCGGATCACAGGGGATTACATGGCTACACCTTC,CASTSDHRGLHGYTF
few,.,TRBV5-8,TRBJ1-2,TGTGCCAGCACCAGGGACCGAGAAAACTATGGCTACACCTTC,CASTRDRENYGYTF
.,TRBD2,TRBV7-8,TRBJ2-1,TGTGCCAGCAGCTTTTTCGGGGGGGGTGAGCAGTTCTTC,CASSFFGGGEQFF